The TCR beta chain under discussion was sequenced for a study of shared clonotypes between healthy human individuals. About the study: Donors consisted of two women and a few men between 18 and 49.

The CDR3 totals 15 residues. Germline-derived CDR1 and CDR2 are SGHRS and YFSETQ. J gave up 5 bases and V 4 bases, and 5 bases lay outside the gene matches. Execution of the assay was at deep level. Each unsorted PBMC replicate got 300 ng genomic DNA, some 31,000 genomes. Clones were sequenced by immunoSEQ multiplex PCR, and TCRdb holds only the in-frame ones, with some missing. The sample comprises approximately 500,000 clones, 79% of which are singletons, and 13% rests with the top ten. The sample consisted of PBMCs. This chain joins TRBV5-1 and TRBJ2-2; 10 nucleotides align to TRBD2. The sequence was obtained from a woman aged 35 to 49 in good health. Some clones in this sample may be carry-over from other donors' samples. The CDR3 loop is CASSGLAGDTGELFF. CDR3 in DNA: TGCGCCAGCAGCGGCCTAGCGGGAGATACCGGGGAGCTGTTTTTT.